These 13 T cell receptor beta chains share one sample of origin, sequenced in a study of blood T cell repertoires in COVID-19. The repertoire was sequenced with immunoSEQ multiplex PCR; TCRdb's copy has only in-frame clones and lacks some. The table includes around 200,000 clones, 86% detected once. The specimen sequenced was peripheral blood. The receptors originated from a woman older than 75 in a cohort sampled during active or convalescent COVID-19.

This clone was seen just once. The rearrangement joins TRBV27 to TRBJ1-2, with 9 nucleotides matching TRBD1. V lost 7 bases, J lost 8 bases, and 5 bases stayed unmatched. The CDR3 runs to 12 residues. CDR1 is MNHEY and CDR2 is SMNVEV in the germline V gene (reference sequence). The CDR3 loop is CASTSTGGGYTF. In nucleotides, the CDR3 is TGTGCCAGCACCTCCACAGGGGGCGGCTACACCTTC.

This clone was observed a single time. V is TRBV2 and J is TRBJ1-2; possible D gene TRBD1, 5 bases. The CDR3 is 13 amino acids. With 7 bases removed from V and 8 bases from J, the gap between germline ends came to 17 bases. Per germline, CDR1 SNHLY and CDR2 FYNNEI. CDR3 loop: CASTRRTPGGYTF. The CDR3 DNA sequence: TGTGCCAGCACCAGAAGGACGCCAGGGGGCTACACCTTC.

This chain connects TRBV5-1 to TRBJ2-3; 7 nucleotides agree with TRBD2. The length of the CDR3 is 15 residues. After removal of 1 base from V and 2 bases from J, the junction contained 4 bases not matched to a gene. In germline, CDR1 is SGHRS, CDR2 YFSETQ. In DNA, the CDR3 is TGCGCCAGCAGCTTGTGGGGGGGAACCACAGATACGCAGTATTTT. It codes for CASSLWGGTTDTQYF.

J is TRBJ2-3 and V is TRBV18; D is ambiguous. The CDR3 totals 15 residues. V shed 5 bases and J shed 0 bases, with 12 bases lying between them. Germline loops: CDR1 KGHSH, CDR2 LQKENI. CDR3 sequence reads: CASSTDTLSTDTQYF. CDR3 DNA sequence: TGTGCCAGCTCAACCGACACCCTAAGCACAGATACGCAGTATTTT.

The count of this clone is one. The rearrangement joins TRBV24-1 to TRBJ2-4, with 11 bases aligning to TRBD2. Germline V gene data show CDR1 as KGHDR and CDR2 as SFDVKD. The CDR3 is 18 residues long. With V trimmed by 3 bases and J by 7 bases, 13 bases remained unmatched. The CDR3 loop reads CATSDTAPLAGGRNIQYF. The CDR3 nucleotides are TGTGCCACCAGTGATACTGCCCCCCTAGCGGGGGGCAGGAACATTCAGTACTTC.

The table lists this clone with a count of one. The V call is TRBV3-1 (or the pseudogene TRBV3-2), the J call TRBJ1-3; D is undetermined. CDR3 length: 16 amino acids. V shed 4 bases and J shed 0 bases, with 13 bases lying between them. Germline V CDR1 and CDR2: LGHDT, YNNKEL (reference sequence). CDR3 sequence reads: CASSRFDGSSGNTIYF. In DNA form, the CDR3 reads TGTGCCAGCAGCCGGTTTGACGGGAGCTCTGGAAACACCATATATTTT.

In DNA, the CDR3 is TGTGCCAGCAGCGCTGGGACAGGAGCCGACACTGAAGCTTTCTTT. This translates into CASSAGTGADTEAFF. The chain combines TRBV7-6 with TRBJ1-1; 8 bases are a match to TRBD1. The CDR3 length is 15 residues. The trim removed 5 bases at V and 3 bases at J, leaving 8 bases unmatched. Germline values: CDR1 SGHVS, CDR2 FNYEAQ.

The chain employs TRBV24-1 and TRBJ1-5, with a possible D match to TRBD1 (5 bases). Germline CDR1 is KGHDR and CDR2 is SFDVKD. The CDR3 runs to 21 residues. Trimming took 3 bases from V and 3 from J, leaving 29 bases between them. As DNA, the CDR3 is TGTGCCACCAGTGATCCCCTAACAAGGGCAGCCTCATGGGGGGTCAATCAGCCCCAGCATTTT. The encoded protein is CATSDPLTRAASWGVNQPQHF.

CDR3 sequence reads: CASSLVELPNTEAFF. The CDR3 DNA sequence: TGTGCCAGCAGCTTAGTGGAACTACCGAACACTGAAGCTTTCTTT. V usage is TRBV7-6 and J usage is TRBJ1-1, with D unresolved. CDR3 size: 15 residues. Germline assignment: CDR1 SGHVS and CDR2 FNYEAQ. V lost 1 base and J 1 base, leaving 10 bases between the germline ends.

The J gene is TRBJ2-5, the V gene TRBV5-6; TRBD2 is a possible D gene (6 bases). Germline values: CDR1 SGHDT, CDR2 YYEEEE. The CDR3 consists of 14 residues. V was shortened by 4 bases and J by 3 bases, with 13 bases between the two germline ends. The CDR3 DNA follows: TGTGCCAGCAGCCGGGGACTGGGGAAAGAGACCCAGTACTTC. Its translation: CASSRGLGKETQYF.

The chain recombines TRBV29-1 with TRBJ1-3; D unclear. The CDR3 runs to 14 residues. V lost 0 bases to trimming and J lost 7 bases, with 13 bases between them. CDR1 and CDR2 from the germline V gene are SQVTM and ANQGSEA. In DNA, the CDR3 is TGCAGCGTTGAAGATCTTAGATATAGCAACACCATATATTTT. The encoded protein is CSVEDLRYSNTIYF.

The CDR3 nucleotides read TGTGCCAGCAGCACCCAAGGCGGACTAGCAGGGACCACAGATACGCAGTATTTT. Translated: CASSTQGGLAGTTDTQYF. The gene calls are TRBV9 and TRBJ2-3; 8 bases are a match to TRBD2. V was clipped by 4 bases and J by 2 bases; unmatched bases: 15. The CDR3 covers 18 residues. Germline loops: CDR1 SGDLS, CDR2 YYNGEE.

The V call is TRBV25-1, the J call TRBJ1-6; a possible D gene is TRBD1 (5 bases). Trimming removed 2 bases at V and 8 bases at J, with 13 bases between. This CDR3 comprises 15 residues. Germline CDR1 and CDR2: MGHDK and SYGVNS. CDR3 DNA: TGTGCCAGCAGTGAAGTTCGCAGGGCGGATTCACCCCTCCACTTT. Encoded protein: CASSEVRRADSPLHF.